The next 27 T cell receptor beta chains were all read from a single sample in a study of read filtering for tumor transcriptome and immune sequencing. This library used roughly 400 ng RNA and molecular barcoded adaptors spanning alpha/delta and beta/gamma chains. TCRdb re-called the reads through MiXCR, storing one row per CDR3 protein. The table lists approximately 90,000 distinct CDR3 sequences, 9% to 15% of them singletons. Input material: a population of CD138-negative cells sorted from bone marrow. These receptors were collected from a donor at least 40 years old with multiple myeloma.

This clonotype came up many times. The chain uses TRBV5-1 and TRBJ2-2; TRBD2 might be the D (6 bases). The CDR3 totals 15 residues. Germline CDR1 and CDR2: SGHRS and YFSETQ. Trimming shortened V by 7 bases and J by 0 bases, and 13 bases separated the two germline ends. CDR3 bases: TGCGCCAGCCGGCGGGACGTATCGAACACCGGGGAGCTGTTTTTT. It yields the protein CASRRDVSNTGELFF.

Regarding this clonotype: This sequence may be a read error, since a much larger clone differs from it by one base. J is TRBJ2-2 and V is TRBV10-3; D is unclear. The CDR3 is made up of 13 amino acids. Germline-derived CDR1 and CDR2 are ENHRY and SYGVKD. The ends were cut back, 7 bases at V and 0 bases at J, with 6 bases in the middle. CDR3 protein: CAIKVANTGELFF. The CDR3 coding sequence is TGTGCCATCAAGGTAGCGAACACCGGGGAGCTGTTTTTT.

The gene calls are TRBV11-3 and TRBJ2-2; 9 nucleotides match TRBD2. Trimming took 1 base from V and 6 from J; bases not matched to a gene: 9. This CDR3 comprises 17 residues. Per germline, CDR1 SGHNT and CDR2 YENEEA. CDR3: CASSLVSRRTSAGELFF. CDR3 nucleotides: TGTGCCAGCAGCTTAGTAAGTCGACGGACTAGCGCCGGGGAGCTGTTTTTT.

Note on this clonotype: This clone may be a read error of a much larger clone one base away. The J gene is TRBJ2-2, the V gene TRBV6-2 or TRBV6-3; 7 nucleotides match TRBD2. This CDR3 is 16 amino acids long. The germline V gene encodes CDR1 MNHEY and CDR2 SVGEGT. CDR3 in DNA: TGTGCCAGCAGCCTTCTGGGAGGGCTGAACACCGGGGAGCAGTTTTTT. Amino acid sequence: CASSLLGGLNTGEQFF.

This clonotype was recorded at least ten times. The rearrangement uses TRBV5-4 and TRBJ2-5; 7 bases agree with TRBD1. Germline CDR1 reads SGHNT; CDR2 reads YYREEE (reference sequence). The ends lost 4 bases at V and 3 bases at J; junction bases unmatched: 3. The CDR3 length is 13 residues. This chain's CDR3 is CASSPDREETQYF. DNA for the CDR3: TGTGCCAGCAGCCCCGACAGGGAAGAGACCCAGTACTTC.

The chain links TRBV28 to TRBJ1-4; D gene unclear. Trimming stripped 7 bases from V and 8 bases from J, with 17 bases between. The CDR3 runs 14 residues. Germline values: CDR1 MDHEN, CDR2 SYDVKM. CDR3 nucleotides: TGTGCCAGCAACAGTAGGGAGGTTATCGAAAAACTGTTTTTT. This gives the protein CASNSREVIEKLFF. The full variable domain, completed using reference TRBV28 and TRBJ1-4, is DVKVTQSSRYLVKRTGEKVFLECVQDMDHENMFWYRQDPGLGLRLIYFSYDVKMKEKGDIPEGYSVSREKKERFSLILESASTNQTSMYLCASNSREVIEKLFFGSGTQLSVL.

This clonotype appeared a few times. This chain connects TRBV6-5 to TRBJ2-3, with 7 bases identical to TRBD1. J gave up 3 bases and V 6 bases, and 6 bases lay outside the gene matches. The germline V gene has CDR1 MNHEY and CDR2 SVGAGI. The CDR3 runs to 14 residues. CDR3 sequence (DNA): TGTGCCAGCAGAGCCGGGACAGTGACAGATACGCAGTATTTT. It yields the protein CASRAGTVTDTQYF.

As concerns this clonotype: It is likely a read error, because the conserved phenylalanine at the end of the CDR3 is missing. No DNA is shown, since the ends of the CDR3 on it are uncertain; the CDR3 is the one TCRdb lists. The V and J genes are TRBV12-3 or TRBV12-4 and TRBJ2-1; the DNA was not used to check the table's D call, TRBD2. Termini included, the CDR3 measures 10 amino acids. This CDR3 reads CASGDERADS.

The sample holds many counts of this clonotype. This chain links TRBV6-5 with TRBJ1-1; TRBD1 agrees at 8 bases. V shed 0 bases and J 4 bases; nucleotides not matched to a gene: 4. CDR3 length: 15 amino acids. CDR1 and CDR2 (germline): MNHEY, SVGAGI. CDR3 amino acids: CASSYSRTGTTEAFF. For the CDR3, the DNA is TGTGCCAGCAGTTACTCGCGGACAGGGACCACTGAAGCTTTCTTT.

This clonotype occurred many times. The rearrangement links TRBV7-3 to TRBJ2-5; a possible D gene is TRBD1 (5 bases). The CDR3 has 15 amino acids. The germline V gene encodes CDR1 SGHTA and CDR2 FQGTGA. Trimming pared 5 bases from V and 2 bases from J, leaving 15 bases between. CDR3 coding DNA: TGTGCCAGCAGCGAAAGGGGTAACATTCAAGAGACCCAGTACTTC. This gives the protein CASSERGNIQETQYF. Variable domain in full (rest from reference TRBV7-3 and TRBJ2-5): GAGVSQTPSNKVTEKGKYVELRCDPISGHTALYWYRQSLGQGPEFLIYFQGTGAADDSGLPNDRFFAVRPEGSVSTLKIQRTERGDSAVYLCASSERGNIQETQYFGPGTRLLVL.

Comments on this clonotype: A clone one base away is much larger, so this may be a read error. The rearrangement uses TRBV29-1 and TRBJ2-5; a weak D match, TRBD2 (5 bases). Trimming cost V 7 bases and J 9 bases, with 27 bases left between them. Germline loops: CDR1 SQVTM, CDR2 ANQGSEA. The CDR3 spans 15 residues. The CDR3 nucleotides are TGCAGCGCAACCCCCCGTCGGCCGGCGGCGGAGGCCCAGTACTTC. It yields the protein CSATPRRPAAEAQYF. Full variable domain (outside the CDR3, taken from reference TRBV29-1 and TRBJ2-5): SAVISQKPSRDICQRGTSLTIQCQVDSQVTMMFWYRQQPGQSLTLIATANQGSEATYESGFVIDKFPISRPNLTFSTLTVSNMSPEDSSIYLCSATPRRPAAEAQYFGPGTRLLVL.

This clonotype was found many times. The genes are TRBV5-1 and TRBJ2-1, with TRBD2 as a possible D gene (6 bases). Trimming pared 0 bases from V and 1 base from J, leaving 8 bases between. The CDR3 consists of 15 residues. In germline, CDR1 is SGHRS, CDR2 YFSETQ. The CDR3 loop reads CASSLAAGSYNEQFF. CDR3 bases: TGCGCCAGCAGCTTGGCGGCGGGATCCTACAATGAGCAGTTCTTC.

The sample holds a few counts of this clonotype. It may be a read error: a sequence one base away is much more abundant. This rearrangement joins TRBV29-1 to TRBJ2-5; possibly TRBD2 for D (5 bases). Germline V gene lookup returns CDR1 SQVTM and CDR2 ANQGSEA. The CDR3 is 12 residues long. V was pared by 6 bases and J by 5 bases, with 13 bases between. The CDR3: CSVIRRGETQYF. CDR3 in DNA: TGCAGCGTGATCAGGAGAGGGGAGACCCAGTACTTC.

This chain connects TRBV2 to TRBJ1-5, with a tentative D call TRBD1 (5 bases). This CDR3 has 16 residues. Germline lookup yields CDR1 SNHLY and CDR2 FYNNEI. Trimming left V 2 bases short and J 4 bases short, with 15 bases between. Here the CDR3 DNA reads TGTGCCAGCAGTGAATCTTGGGACGTATTAAATCAGCCCCAGCATTTT. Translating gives CASSESWDVLNQPQHF.

The CDR3 sequence: CASSTGGPQPQHF. CDR3 DNA: TGTGCCAGCAGTACTGGAGGCCCTCAGCCCCAGCATTTT. This sequence joins TRBV6-6 and TRBJ1-5; no clear D. In germline, CDR1 is MNHNY, CDR2 SVGAGI (reference sequence). V was shortened by 5 bases and J by 6 bases, with 11 bases between the two germline ends. The CDR3 contains 13 residues.

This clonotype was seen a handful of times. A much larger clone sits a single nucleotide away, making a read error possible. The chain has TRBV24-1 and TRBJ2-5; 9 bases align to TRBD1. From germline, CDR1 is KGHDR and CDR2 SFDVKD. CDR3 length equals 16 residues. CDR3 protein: CATSDTPGQGLEAQYF. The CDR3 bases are TGTGCCACCAGTGATACCCCGGGACAGGGTTTAGAGGCCCAGTACTTC.

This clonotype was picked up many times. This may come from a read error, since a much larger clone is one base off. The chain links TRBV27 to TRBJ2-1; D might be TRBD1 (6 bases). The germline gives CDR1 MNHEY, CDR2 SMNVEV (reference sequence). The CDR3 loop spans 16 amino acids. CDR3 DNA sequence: TGTGCCAGCAGTCCCTTCAGGGGTATCATCTACAATGGGCAGTTCTTC. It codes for CASSPFRGIIYNGQFF.

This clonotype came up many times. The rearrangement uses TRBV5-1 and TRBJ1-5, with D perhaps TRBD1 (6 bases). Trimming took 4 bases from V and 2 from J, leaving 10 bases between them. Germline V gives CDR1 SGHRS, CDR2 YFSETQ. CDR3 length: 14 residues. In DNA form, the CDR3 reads TGCGCCAGCAGCCCCAGGGGCGGCAATCAGCCCCAGCATTTT. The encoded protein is CASSPRGGNQPQHF. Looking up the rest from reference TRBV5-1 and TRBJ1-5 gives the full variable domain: KAGVTQTPRYLIKTRGQQVTLSCSPISGHRSVSWYQQTPGQGLQFLFEYFSETQRNKGNFPGRFSGRQFSNSRSEMNVSTLELGDSALYLCASSPRGGNQPQHFGDGTRLSIL.

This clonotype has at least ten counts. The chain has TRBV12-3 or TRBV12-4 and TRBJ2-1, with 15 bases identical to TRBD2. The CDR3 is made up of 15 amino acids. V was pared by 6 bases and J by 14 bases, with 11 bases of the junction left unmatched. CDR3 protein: CASSGLAGGPRLKFF. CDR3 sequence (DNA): TGTGCCAGCAGCGGACTAGCGGGAGGGCCGCGACTCAAGTTCTTC.

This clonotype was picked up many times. CDR3 nucleotide sequence: TGTGCCAGCAGCTTCGCAGGGGGCAATTTCGATGAGCAGTTCTTC. Protein product: CASSFAGGNFDEQFF. The chain is built from TRBV7-2 and TRBJ2-1; 8 bases fit TRBD1. CDR1 is SGHTA and CDR2 is FQGNSA in the germline V gene. The CDR3 is made up of 15 amino acids. Germline trimming cut 3 bases from V and 8 bases from J; bases unmatched to any gene: 9.

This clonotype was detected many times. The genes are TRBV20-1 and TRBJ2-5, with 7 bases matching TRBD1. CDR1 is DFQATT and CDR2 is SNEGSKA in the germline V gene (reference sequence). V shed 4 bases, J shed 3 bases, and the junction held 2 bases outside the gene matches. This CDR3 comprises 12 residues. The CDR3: CSATGTEETQYF. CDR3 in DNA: TGCAGTGCTACGGGGACAGAAGAGACCCAGTACTTC.

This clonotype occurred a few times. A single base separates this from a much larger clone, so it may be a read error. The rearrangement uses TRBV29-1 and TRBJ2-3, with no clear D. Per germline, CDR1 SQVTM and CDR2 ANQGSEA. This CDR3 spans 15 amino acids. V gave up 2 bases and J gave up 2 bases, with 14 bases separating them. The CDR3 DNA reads TGCAGCGTTGAAAGTGGCCGTCAGGCCACAGATACGCAGTATTTT. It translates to CSVESGRQATDTQYF.

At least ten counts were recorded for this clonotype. CDR3: CASSFLAGGRDTQYF. In DNA form, the CDR3 reads TGTGCCAGCAGTTTCCTAGCGGGAGGCAGGGATACGCAGTATTTT. The chain employs TRBV27 and TRBJ2-3; 11 bases align to TRBD2. The CDR3 extends over 15 amino acids. With V trimmed by 3 bases and J by 6 bases, 5 bases remained unmatched. From germline, CDR1 is MNHEY and CDR2 SMNVEV (reference sequence).

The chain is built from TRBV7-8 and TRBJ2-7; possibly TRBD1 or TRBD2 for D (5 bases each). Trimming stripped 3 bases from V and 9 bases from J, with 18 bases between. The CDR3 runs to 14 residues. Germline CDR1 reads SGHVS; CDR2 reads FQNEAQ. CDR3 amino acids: CASSFSGQGSGQYF. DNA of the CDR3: TGTGCCAGCAGCTTTTCGGGGCAGGGTTCGGGGCAGTACTTC.

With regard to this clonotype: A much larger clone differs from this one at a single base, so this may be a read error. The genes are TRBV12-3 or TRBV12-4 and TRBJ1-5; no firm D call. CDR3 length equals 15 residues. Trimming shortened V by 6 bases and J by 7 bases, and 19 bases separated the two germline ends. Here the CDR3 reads CASSPSTGVDQPQHF. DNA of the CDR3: TGTGCCAGCAGCCCCTCAACGGGCGTTGACCAGCCCCAGCATTTT.

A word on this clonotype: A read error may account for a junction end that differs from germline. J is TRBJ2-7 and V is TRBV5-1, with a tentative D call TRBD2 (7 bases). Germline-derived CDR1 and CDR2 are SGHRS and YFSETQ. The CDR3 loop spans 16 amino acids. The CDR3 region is CASSSLQGGVAYERHF. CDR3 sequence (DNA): TGCGCCAGCAGCTCCCTACAGGGAGGGGTTGCCTACGAGCGGCACTTC.

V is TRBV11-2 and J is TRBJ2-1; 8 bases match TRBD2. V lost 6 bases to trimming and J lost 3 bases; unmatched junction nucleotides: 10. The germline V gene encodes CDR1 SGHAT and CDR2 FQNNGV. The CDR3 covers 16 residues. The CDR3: CASSHVAGTVYNEQFF. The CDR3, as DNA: TGTGCCAGCAGTCACGTAGCGGGAACCGTCTACAATGAGCAGTTCTTC. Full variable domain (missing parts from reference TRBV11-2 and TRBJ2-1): EAGVAQSPRYKIIEKRQSVAFWCNPISGHATLYWYQQILGQGPKLLIQFQNNGVVDDSQLPKDRFSAERLKGVDSTLKIQPAKLEDSAVYLCASSHVAGTVYNEQFFGPGTRLTVL.